These T cell receptor beta chains were read from a single sample in a study of shared clonotypes between healthy human individuals. Sequenced by immunoSEQ multiplex PCR; TCRdb stores in-frame clones only, minus some. This sample carries about 1 million clones, around 78% of them seen once, and the ten largest clones take 0.4% to 0.55%. Sequenced material: memory CD4+ T cells from PBMCs. The receptors were sampled from a man aged 18 to 29 in good health. Some clones in this sample may be carry-over from other donors' samples. Both conserved end residues are part of each CDR3. A D gene is named only where the DNA matches it firmly. Some rows mark clone size as missing; the rest say once, few, many or name a class of expanded clone.

d_gene,abundance,v_gene,j_gene,CDR3nt,CDR3aa
.,.,TRBV6-5,TRBJ1-5,TGTGCCAGCAGTCCCGGTCGAGGTGGCGATCAGCCCCAGCATTTT,CASSPGRGGDQPQHF
.,few,TRBV19,TRBJ1-2,TGTGCCAGTAGTATATCGGGGACAATTCGCAGCTACACCTTC,CASSISGTIRSYTF
.,.,TRBV2,TRBJ1-2,TGTGCCAGCAGTGAAACCGTCGACGGTATCTATGGCTACACCTTC,CASSETVDGIYGYTF
.,.,TRBV9,TRBJ2-7,TGTGCCAGCAGCGTAGCTGCCAGCCCTTCCTACGAGCAGTACTTC,CASSVAASPSYEQYF
.,.,TRBV5-4,TRBJ2-7,TGTGCCAGCAGCTTGGTGAGACAAACCTACGAGCAGTACTTC,CASSLVRQTYEQYF
.,.,TRBV7-3,TRBJ2-7,TGTGCCAGCAGCTTGAGCCCTAACTCCTACGAGCAGTACTTC,CASSLSPNSYEQYF
.,many,TRBV7-9,TRBJ1-1,TGTGCCAGCAGCTTAAGGGACCTAGGTGACACTGAAGCTTTCTTT,CASSLRDLGDTEAFF
.,.,TRBV19,TRBJ1-1,TGTGCCAGTAGTATCCTGGCCGTGTTCGACGGTCCTGGCACTGAAGCTTTCTTT,CASSILAVFDGPGTEAFF
.,once,TRBV4-1,TRBJ1-5,TGCGCCAGCAGCCAAGATGGCGGGTATCAGCCCCAGCATTTT,CASSQDGGYQPQHF
TRBD2,.,TRBV5-4,TRBJ2-1,TGTGCCAGCAGCCCCGCCGTGGGGGAGGGATATGAGCAGTTCTTC,CASSPAVGEGYEQFF
.,few,TRBV15,TRBJ1-5,TGTGCCACCAGCAGAGATGTGGGTCAGCCCCAGCATTTT,CATSRDVGQPQHF
.,.,TRBV19,TRBJ2-7,TGTGCCATTACCAGACCCTACGAGCAGTACTTC,CAITRPYEQYF